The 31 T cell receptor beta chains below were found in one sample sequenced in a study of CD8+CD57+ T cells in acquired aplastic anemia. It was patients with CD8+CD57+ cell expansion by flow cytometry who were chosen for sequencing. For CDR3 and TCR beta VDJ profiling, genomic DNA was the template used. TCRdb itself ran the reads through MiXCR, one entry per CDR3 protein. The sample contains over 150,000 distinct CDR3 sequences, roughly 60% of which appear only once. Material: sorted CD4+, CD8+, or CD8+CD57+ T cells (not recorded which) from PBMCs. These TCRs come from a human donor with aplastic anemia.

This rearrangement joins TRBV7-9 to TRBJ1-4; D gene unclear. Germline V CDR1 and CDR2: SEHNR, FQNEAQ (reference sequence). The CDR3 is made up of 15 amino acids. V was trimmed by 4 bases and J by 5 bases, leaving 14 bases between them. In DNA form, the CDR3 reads TGTGCCAGCAGCTCGCTTGGGGAGGACAATGAAAAACTGTTTTTT. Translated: CASSSLGEDNEKLFF.

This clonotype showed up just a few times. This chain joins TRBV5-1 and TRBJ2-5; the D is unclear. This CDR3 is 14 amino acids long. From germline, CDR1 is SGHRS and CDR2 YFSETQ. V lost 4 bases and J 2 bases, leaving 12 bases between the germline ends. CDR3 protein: CASSALQWQETQYF. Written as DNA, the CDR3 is TGCGCCAGCAGCGCCTTACAGTGGCAAGAGACCCAGTACTTC.

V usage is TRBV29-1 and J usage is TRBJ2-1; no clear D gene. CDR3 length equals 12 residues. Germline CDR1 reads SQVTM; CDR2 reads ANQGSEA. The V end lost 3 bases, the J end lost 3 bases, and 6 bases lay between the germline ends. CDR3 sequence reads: CSVDSSYNEQFF. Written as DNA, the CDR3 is TGCAGCGTTGACTCCAGCTACAATGAGCAGTTCTTC.

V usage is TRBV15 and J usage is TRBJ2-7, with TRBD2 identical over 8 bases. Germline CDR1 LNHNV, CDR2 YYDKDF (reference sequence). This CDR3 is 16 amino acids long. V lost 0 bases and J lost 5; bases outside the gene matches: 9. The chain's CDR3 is CATSRDRAGGSDEQYF. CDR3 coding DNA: TGTGCCACCAGCAGAGATCGGGCGGGAGGATCCGACGAGCAGTACTTC. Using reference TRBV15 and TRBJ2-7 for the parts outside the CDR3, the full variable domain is DAMVIQNPRYQVTQFGKPVTLSCSQTLNHNVMYWYQQKSSQAPKLLFHYYDKDFNNEADTPDNFQSRRPNTSFCFLDIRSPGLGDTAMYLCATSRDRAGGSDEQYFGPGTRLTVT.

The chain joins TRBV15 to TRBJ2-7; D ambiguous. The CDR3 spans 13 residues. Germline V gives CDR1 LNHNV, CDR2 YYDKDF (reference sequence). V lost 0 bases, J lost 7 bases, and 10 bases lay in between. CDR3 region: CATSRDLGGEQYF. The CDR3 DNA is TGTGCCACCAGCAGAGATTTAGGCGGTGAGCAGTACTTC.

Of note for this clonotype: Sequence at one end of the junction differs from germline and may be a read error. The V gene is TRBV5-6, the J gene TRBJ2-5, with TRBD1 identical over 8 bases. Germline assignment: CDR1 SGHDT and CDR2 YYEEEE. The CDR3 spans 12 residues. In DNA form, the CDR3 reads TGTGCCAGCTCCCTACAGGGGGAGACTCAGTACTTC. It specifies CASSLQGETQYF.

CDR3 DNA: TGTGCCAGCAGCTTCGTTCGGGGCAATCAGCCCCAGCATTTT. Residues: CASSFVRGNQPQHF. The rearrangement uses TRBV7-4 and TRBJ1-5; no clear D. This CDR3 contains 14 residues. The germline V gene has CDR1 SGHVT and CDR2 SQSDAQ. Trimming left V 3 bases short and J 2 bases short, with 8 bases between.

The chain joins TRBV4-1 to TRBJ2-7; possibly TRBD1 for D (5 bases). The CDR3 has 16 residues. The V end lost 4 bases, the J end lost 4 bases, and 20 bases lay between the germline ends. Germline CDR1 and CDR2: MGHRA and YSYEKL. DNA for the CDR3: TGCGCCAGCAGCCCACCCGCAGGGAAGGGCCCTTACGAGCAGTACTTC. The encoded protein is CASSPPAGKGPYEQYF.

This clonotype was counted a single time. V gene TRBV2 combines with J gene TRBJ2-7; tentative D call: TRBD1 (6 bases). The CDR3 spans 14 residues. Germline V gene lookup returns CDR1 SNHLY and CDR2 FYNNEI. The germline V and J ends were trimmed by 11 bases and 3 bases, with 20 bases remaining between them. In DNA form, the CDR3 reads TGTGCCGGGGCCAAACAGGGAACTGGCTACGAGCAGTACTTC. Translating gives CAGAKQGTGYEQYF. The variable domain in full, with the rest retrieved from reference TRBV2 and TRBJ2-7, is EPEVTQTPSHQVTQMGQEVILRCVPISNHLYFYWYRQILGQKVEFLVSFYNNEISEKSEIFDDQFSVERPDGSNFTLKIRSTKLEDSAMYFCAGAKQGTGYEQYFGPGTRLTVT.

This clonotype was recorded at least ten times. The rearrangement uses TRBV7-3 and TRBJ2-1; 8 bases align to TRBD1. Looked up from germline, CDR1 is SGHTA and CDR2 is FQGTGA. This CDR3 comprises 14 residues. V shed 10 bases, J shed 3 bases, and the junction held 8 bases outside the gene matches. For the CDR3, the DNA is TGTGCCAACCGTTGTGACAGGGGCTACAATGAGCAGTTCTTC. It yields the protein CANRCDRGYNEQFF.

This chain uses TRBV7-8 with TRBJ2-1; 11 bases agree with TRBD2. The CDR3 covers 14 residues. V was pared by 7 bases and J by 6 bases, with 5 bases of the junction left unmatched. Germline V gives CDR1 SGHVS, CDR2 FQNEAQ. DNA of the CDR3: TGTGCCAGCAACACCGGGACTAGCGGCAATGAGCAGTTCTTC. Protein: CASNTGTSGNEQFF.

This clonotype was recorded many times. The CDR3 bases are TGTGCCAGCAGCGCCGGGACAGGGGGCTTCTACGAGCAGTACTTC. Translating gives CASSAGTGGFYEQYF. The rearrangement links TRBV13 to TRBJ2-7; TRBD1 matches at 12 bases. Unmatched junction bases numbered 5, after V lost 5 bases and J lost 3 bases. CDR3 length equals 15 residues. Germline loops: CDR1 PRHDT, CDR2 FYEKMQ (reference sequence). The complete variable domain, with remaining parts taken from reference TRBV13 and TRBJ2-7, reads AAGVIQSPRHLIKEKRETATLKCYPIPRHDTVYWYQQGPGQDPQFLISFYEKMQSDKGSIPDRFSAQQFSDYHSELNMSSLELGDSALYFCASSAGTGGFYEQYFGPGTRLTVT.

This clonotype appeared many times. CDR3: CASSFISGQRSEAFF. DNA for the CDR3: TGTGCCAGCAGCTTTATCTCAGGGCAGCGTTCTGAAGCTTTCTTT. V and J are TRBV7-6 and TRBJ1-1; possible D gene TRBD1, 5 bases. V lost 3 bases, J lost 6 bases, and 17 bases lay in between. Germline CDR1 is SGHVS and CDR2 is FNYEAQ. The CDR3 length is 15 residues.

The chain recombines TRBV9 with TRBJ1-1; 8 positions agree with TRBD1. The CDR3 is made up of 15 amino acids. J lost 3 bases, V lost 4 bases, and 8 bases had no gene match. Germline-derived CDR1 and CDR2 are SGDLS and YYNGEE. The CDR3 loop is CASSFGQGDDTEAFF. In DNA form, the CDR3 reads TGTGCCAGCAGCTTCGGACAGGGTGATGACACTGAAGCTTTCTTT.

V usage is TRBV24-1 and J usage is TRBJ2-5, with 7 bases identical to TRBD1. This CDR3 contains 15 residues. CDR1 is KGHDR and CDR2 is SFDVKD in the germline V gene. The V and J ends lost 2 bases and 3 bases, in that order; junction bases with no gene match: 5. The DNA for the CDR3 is TGTGCCACCAGTGATTGGTTGGGGACAGAAGAGACCCAGTACTTC. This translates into CATSDWLGTEETQYF.

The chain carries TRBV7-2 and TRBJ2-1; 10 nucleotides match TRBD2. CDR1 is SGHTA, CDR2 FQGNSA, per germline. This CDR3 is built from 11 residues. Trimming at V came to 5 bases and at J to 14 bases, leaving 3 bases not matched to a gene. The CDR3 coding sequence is TGTGCCAGCAGCCCACTAGCGGGGAAGTTCTTC. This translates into CASSPLAGKFF.

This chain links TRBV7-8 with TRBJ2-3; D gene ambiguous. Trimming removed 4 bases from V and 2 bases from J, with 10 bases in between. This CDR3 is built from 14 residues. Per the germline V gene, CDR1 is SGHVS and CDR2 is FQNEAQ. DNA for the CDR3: TGTGCCAGCAGCTCCGCTGGGTACACAGATACGCAGTATTTT. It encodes CASSSAGYTDTQYF.

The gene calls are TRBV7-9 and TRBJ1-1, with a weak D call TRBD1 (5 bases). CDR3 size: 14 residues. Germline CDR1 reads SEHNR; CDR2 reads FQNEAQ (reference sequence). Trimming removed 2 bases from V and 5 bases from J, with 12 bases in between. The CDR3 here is CASSLMGVGTEAFF. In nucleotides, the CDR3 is TGTGCCAGCAGCTTAATGGGGGTAGGGACTGAAGCTTTCTTT.

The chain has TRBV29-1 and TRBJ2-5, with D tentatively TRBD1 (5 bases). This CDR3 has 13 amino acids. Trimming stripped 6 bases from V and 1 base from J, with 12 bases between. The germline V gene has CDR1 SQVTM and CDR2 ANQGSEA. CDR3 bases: TGCAGCGTCACGACAGACCTCCAAGAGACCCAGTACTTC. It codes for CSVTTDLQETQYF.

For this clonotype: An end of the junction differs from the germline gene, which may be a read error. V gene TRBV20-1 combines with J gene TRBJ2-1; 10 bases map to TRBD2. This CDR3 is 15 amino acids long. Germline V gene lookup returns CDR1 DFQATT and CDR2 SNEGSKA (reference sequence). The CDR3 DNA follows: TGCAGTGCCGCAACCGGGACTAGCGCATACACTGAGCAGTTCTTC. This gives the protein CSAATGTSAYTEQFF.

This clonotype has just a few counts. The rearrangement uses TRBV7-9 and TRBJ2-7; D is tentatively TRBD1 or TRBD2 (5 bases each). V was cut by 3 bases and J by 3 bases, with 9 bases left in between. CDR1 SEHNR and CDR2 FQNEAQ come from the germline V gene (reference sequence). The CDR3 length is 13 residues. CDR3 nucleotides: TGTGCCAGCAGCTTCGGGACGAACTACGAGCAGTACTTC. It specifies CASSFGTNYEQYF.

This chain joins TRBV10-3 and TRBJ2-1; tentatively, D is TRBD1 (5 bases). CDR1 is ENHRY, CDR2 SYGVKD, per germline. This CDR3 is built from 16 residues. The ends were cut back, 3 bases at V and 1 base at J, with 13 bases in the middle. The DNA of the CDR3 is TGTGCCATCAGTGAAAGCGACAGAAGTTCCTACAATGAGCAGTTCTTC. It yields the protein CAISESDRSSYNEQFF.

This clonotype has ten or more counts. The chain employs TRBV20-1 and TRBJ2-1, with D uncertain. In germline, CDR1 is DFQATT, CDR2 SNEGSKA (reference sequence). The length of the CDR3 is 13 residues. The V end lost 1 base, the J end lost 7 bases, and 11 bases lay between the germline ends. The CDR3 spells CSARAELMNEQFF. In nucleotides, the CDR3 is TGCAGTGCTAGAGCGGAACTTATGAATGAGCAGTTCTTC.

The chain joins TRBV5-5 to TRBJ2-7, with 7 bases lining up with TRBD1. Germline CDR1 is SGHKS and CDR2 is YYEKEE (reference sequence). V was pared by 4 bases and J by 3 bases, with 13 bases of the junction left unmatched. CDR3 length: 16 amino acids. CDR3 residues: CASSPHATGFNYEQYF. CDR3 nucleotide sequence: TGTGCCAGCAGCCCCCACGCGACAGGGTTTAACTACGAGCAGTACTTC.

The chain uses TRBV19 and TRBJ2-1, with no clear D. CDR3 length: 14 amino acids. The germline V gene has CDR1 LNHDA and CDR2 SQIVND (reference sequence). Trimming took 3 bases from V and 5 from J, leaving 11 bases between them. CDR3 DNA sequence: TGTGCCAGTAGTATGATCGGCGGCAACAATGAGCAGTTCTTC. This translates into CASSMIGGNNEQFF. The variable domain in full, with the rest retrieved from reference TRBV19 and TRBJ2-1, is DGGITQSPKYLFRKEGQNVTLSCEQNLNHDAMYWYRQDPGQGLRLIYYSQIVNDFQKGDIAEGYSVSREKKESFPLTVTSAQKNPTAFYLCASSMIGGNNEQFFGPGTRLTVL.

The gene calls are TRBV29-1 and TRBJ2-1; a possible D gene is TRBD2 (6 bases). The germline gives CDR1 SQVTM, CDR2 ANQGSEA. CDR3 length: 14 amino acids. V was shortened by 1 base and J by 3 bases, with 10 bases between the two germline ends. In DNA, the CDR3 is TGCAGCGTTGAAGGCAGGGAGGACTACAATGAGCAGTTCTTC. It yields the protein CSVEGREDYNEQFF.

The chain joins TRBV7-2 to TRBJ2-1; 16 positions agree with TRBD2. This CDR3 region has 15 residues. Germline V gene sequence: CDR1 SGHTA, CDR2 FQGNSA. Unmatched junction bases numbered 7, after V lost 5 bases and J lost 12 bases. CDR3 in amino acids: CASSPGTSGGAMQFF. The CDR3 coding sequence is TGTGCCAGCAGCCCCGGGACTAGCGGGGGGGCGATGCAGTTCTTC.

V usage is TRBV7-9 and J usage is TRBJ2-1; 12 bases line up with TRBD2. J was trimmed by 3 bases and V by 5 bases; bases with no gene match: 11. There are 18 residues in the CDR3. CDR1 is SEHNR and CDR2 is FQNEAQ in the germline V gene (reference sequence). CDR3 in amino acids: CASSRASGGALGYNEQFF. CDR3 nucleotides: TGTGCCAGCAGCAGGGCTAGCGGGGGGGCCTTGGGCTACAATGAGCAGTTCTTC.

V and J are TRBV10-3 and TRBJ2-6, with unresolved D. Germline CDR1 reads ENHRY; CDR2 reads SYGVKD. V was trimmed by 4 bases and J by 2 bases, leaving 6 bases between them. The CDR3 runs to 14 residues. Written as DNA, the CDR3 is TGTGCCATCAGTGTGGGTACTGGGGCCAACGTCCTGACTTTC. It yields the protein CAISVGTGANVLTF.

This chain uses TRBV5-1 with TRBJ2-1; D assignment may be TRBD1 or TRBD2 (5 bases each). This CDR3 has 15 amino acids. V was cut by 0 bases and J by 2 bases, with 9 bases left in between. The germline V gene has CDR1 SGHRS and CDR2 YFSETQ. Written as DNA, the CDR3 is TGCGCCAGCAGCTTGGGAGGGGAACCCTACAATGAGCAGTTCTTC. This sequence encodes CASSLGGEPYNEQFF.

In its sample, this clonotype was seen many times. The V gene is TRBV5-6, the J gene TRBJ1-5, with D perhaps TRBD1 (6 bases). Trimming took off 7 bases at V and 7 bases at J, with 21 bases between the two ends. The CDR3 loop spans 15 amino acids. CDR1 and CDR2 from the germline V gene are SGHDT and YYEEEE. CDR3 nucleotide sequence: TGTGCCAGCCCGGTGGGGGGCGGCCACGAACAGCCCCAGCATTTT. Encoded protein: CASPVGGGHEQPQHF. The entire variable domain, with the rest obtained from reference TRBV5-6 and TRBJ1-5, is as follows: DAGVTQSPTHLIKTRGQQVTLRCSPKSGHDTVSWYQQALGQGPQFIFQYYEEEERQRGNFPDRFSGHQFPNYSSELNVNALLLGDSALYLCASPVGGGHEQPQHFGDGTRLSIL.